This record looks at one T cell receptor beta chain sequence and its context. No antigen is known for it. The CDR3 totals 15 residues. The data were produced by immunoSEQ multiplex PCR, yet TCRdb's version contains in-frame clones alone and is incomplete. The profile shows some 84,000 clones, approximately 88% of them singletons. This specimen belongs to a study of T cell responses to AZD1222 COVID-19 vaccine. Looking at the study overall: It was second doses at about 4 or about 12 weeks that were pooled. Broader study findings: CD4 TCRs linked to vaccination spanned spike, dominating at 160-218 and 743-854. Baseline seropositives among AZD1222 recipients totaled only five or six. The donor cohort was predominantly white British with a female majority, and clonal diversity may have been underestimated.

The clonotype originates from an adult in good health. This chain uses TRBV1 with TRBJ1-1. TRBV1 is a listed pseudogene. The material sequenced was peripheral blood, taken on day 0 of AZD1222 vaccination. Here the CDR3 reads CTSMYRVREGEEAFF. The CDR3 coding sequence is TGCACCAGCATGTACAGGGTCAGGGAGGGAGAAGAAGCTTTCTTT.